The clone carrying this TCR beta chain was counted a single time. The antigen is undetermined. This specimen comes from a study of shared clonotypes between healthy human individuals. Whole-study context: Aged 18 to 49, the donors were a couple of women and three men.

Sorted-subset replicate PCR reactions were performed with about 200 ng DNA, corresponding to about 30,000 T cell genomes. Libraries were prepared by immunoSEQ multiplex PCR; TCRdb keeps only in-frame clonotypes and omits some of them. The sample includes around 1.1 million clones, roughly 80% of them seen just once. V lost 2 bases to trimming and J lost 4 bases; unmatched junction nucleotides: 13. Germline V gene sequence: CDR1 SGHNT, CDR2 YYREEE (reference sequence). The CDR3 runs 18 residues. Broader study findings: About 4.5% of naive CD4 clonotypes were common to a handful of donors. An expected dependence of interdonor clonotype sharing on sequencing depth was noted.

This chain connects TRBV5-4 to TRBJ2-1; 9 bases agree with TRBD1. The origin of this receptor is a man between 18 and 29 years old in good health. Some clones in this sample may be carry-over from other donors' samples. Sequencing was done on a sample of memory CD4+ T cells from PBMCs. Stated subset: CD45RA-negative fraction. The CDR3: CASSLLRGGTGIYNEQFF. CDR3 DNA sequence: TGTGCCAGCAGCTTACTAAGAGGGGGGACAGGGATATACAATGAGCAGTTCTTC. Complete variable domain (other parts from reference TRBV5-4 and TRBJ2-1): ETGVTQSPTHLIKTRGQQVTLRCSSQSGHNTVSWYQQALGQGPQFIFQYYREEENGRGNFPPRFSGLQFPNYSSELNVNALELDDSALYLCASSLLRGGTGIYNEQFFGPGTRLTVL.